This T cell receptor (beta chain) is from a study of blood T cell repertoires in COVID-19. Study-level information: Acute and convalescent COVID-19 specimens originated in the United States, Italy and Spain. T cells, B-cell-depleted T cells, or PBMCs supplied cDNA or gDNA.

Clones were read by immunoSEQ multiplex PCR, and TCRdb kept only the in-frame ones, dropping some. The sample contains approximately 280,000 clones, 82% of which appear only once. Participants had their cohort set by participant-reported clinical history. All exposed participants met a person with COVID-19 within 2 weeks before entering the study. V was pared by 4 bases and J by 3 bases, with 16 bases between. The germline gives CDR1 SGHRS, CDR2 YFSETQ. This CDR3 spans 15 amino acids. V and J are TRBV5-1 and TRBJ1-2, with D possibly matching TRBD1 (6 bases). This TCR was recovered from a man in his forties who had been exposed to COVID-19. Sequencing input: PBMCs or T cells enriched from blood (not recorded which). CDR3 bases: TGCGCCAGCAGCGCCCCGGGGGGCGCAGACTATGGCTACACCTTC. As protein: CASSAPGGADYGYTF.